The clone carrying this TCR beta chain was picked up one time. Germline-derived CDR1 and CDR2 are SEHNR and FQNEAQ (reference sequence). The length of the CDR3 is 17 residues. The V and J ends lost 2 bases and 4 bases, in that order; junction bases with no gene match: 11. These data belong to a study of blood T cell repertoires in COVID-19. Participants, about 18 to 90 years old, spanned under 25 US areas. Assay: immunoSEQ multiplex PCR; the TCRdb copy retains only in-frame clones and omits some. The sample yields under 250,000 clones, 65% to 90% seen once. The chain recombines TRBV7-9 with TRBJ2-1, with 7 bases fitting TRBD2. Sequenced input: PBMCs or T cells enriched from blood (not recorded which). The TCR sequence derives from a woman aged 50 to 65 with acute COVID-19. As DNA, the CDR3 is TGTGCCAGCAGCTTAAAAGATGGCGGGGGACTATACAATGAGCAGTTCTTC. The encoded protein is CASSLKDGGGLYNEQFF. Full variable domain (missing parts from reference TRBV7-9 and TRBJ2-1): DTGVSQNPRHKITKRGQNVTFRCDPISEHNRLYWYRQTLGQGPEFLTYFQNEAQLEKSRLLSDRFSAERPKGSFSTLEIQRTEQGDSAMYLCASSLKDGGGLYNEQFFGPGTRLTVL.